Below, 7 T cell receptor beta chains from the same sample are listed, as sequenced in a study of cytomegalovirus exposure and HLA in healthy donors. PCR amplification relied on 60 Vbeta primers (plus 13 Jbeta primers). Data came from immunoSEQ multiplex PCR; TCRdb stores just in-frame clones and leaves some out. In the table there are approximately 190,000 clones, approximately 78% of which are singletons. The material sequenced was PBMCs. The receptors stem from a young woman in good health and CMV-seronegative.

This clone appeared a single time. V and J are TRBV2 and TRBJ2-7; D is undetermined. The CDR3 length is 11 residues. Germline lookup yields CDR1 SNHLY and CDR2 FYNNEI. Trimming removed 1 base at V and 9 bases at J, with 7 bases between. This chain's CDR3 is CASSEVYWQYF. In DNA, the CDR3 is TGTGCCAGCAGTGAAGTCTATTGGCAGTACTTC.

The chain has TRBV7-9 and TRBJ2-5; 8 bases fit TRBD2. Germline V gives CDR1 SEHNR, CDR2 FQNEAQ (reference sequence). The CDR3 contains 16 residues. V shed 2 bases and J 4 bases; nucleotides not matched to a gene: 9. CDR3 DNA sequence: TGTGCCAGCAGCTTATCGGGTCGGGGGGGCGGAGAGACCCAGTACTTC. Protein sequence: CASSLSGRGGGETQYF.

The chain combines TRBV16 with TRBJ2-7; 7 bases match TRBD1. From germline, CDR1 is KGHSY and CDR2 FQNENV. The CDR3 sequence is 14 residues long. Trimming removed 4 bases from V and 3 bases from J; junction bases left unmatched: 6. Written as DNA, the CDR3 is TGTGCCAGCAGCCTTGGGACAGATAACTACGAGCAGTACTTC. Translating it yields CASSLGTDNYEQYF. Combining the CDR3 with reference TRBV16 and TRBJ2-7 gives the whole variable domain GEEVAQTPKHLVRGEGQKAKLYCAPIKGHSYVFWYQQVLKNEFKFLISFQNENVFDETGMPKERFSAKCLPNSPCSLEIQATKLEDSAVYFCASSLGTDNYEQYFGPGTRLTVT.

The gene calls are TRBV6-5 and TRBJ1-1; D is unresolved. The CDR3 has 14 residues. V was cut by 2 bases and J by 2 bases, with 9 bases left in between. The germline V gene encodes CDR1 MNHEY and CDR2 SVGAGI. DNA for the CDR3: TGTGCCAGCAGTTACAATCGGGGAAACACTGAAGCTTTCTTT. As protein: CASSYNRGNTEAFF.

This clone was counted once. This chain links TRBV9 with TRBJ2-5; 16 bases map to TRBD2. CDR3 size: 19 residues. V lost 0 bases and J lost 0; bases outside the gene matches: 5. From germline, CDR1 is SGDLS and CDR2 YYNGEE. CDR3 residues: CASSVGGTSGGVNQETQYF. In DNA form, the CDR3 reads TGTGCCAGCAGCGTAGGAGGGACTAGCGGGGGGGTCAACCAAGAGACCCAGTACTTC.

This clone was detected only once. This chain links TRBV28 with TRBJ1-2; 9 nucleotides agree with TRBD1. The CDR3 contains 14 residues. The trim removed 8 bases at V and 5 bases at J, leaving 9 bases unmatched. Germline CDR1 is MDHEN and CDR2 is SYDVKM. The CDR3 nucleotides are TGTGCCAGCGCATCCGGGACAGGGTTGTATGGCTACACCTTC. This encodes CASASGTGLYGYTF.

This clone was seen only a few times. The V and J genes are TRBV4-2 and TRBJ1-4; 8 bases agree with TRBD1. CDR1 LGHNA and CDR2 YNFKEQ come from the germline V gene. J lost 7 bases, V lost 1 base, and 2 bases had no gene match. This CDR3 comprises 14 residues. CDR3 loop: CASSQGQGAEKLFF. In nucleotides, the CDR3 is TGTGCCAGCAGCCAAGGTCAGGGGGCTGAAAAACTGTTTTTT.